A single T cell receptor (beta chain) is shown here with its context. Some clones are missing from TCRdb's copy, which holds only in-frame ones; the method was immunoSEQ multiplex PCR. The data contain under 9,000 clones, more than 80% of them singletons. The sample comes from a study of blood T cell repertoires in COVID-19. Background on the study: Samples representing acute and convalescent COVID-19 were sourced from the United States, Italy and Spain.

CDR1 is LGHNA, CDR2 YSLEER, per germline. The ends lost 3 bases at V and 2 bases at J; junction bases unmatched: 15. The CDR3 has 18 amino acids. The receptor was isolated from a human donor with active COVID-19. The donor label of this sample is uncertain. J is TRBJ2-7 and V is TRBV4-3; the match to TRBD1 covers 8 bases. The material sequenced was peripheral blood. The CDR3 DNA sequence: TGCGCCAGCAGCCAGACCATAGCAGGGGGCGAGAGGGCCTACGAGCAGTACTTC. It encodes CASSQTIAGGERAYEQYF.